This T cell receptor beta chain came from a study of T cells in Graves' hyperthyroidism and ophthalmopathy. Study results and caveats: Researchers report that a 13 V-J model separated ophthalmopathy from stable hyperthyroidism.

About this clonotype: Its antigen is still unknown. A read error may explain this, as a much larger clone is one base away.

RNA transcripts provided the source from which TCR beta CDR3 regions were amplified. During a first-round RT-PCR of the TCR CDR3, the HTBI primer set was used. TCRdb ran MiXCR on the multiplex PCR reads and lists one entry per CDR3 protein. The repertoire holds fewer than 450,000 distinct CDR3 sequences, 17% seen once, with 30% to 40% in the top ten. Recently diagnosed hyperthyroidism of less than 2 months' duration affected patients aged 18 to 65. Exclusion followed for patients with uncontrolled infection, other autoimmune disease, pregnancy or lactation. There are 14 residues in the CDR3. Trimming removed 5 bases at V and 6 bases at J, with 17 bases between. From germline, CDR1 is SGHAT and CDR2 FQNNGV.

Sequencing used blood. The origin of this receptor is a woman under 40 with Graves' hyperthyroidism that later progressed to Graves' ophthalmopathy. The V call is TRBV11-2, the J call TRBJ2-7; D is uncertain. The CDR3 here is CASSRLYSDFEQYF. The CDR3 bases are TGTGCCAGCAGCCGTCTTTACAGCGACTTCGAGCAGTACTTC.